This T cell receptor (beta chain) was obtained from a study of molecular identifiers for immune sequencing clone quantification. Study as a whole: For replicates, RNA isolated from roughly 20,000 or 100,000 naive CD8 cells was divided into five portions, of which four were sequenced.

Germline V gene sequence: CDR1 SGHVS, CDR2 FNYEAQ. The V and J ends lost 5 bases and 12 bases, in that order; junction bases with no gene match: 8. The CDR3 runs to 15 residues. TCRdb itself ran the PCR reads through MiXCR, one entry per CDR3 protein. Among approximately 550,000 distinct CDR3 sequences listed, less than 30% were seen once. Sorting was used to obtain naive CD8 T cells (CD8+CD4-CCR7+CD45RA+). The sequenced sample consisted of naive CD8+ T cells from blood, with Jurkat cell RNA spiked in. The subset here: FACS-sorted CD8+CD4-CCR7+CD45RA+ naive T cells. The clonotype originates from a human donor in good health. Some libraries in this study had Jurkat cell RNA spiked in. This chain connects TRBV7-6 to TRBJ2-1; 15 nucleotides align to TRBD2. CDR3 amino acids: CASSPGTSGGRGQFF. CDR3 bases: TGTGCCAGCAGCCCCGGGACTAGCGGGGGGAGGGGGCAGTTCTTC.